The 6 T cell receptor beta chains in this list originate from one sample, sequenced in a study of response to subunit inactivated influenza vaccine. TCRdb fed the RT-PCR reads into MiXCR, producing one record per CDR3 protein. The sample lists a few hundred thousand distinct CDR3 sequences; around 15% were seen once. Sample: PBMCs from blood, taken 12 days after vaccination. The receptors shown here come from a man in his forties or fifties who received an inactivated influenza vaccine.

This clonotype was seen only a few times. The chain uses TRBV6-2 or TRBV6-3 and TRBJ2-7, with 10 positions matching TRBD1. V dropped 4 bases and J dropped 2; count of bases not matched to a gene: 8. This CDR3 contains 16 residues. CDR1 MNHEY and CDR2 SVGEGT come from the germline V gene. The CDR3 is CASSSPSDRGPYEQYF. In DNA form, the CDR3 reads TGTGCCAGCAGTTCCCCATCAGACAGGGGGCCCTACGAGCAGTACTTC.

In its sample, this clonotype was seen many times. The chain is built from TRBV4-2 and TRBJ2-3; unclear D gene. CDR1 and CDR2 (germline): LGHNA, YNFKEQ. The CDR3 has 13 amino acids. V was trimmed by 1 base and J by 6 bases, leaving 8 bases between them. The CDR3 nucleotides are TGTGCCAGCAGCCAAGGGCCGGTCGATACGCAGTATTTT. It codes for CASSQGPVDTQYF.

This clonotype was counted many times. The chain joins TRBV18 to TRBJ1-4; tentative D call: TRBD1 (6 bases). CDR1 is KGHSH and CDR2 is LQKENI in the germline V gene. The V gene lost 4 bases and the J gene lost 5 bases, with 11 bases spanning the gap. CDR3 size: 14 residues. CDR3 nucleotides: TGTGCCAGCTCACGACGGGACAAAAATGAAAAACTGTTTTTT. Its translation is CASSRRDKNEKLFF. The complete variable domain, with remaining parts taken from reference TRBV18 and TRBJ1-4, reads NAGVMQNPRHLVRRRGQEARLRCSPMKGHSHVYWYRQLPEEGLKFMVYLQKENIIDESGMPKERFSAEFPKEGPSILRIQQVVRGDSAAYFCASSRRDKNEKLFFGSGTQLSVL.

This clonotype was detected only a few times. V is TRBV7-9 and J is TRBJ2-6, with D tentatively TRBD1 or TRBD2 (7 bases each). CDR1 and CDR2 (germline): SEHNR, FQNEAQ (reference sequence). V was trimmed by 7 bases and J by 1 base, leaving 17 bases between them. The CDR3 runs 17 residues. The CDR3 bases are TGTGCCAGCAACTTCCGGGGGGACAGTTCTGGGGCCAACGTCCTGACTTTC. Translated: CASNFRGDSSGANVLTF.

The chain carries TRBV18 and TRBJ2-2; D not certain. Trimming shortened V by 2 bases and J by 4 bases, and 14 bases separated the two germline ends. The germline CDR1 and CDR2 sequences are KGHSH and LQKENI. The CDR3 totals 16 residues. CDR3 sequence: CASSPGVQRLTGELFF. CDR3 in DNA: TGTGCCAGCTCACCAGGTGTCCAGCGTCTCACCGGGGAGCTGTTTTTT.

The V and J genes are TRBV9 and TRBJ2-3; D uncertain. Germline CDR1 reads SGDLS; CDR2 reads YYNGEE. Trimming took off 0 bases at V and 6 bases at J, with 17 bases between the two ends. The CDR3 covers 16 residues. For the CDR3, the DNA is TGTGCCAGCAGCGTAGGAACGCACTCCACGTCTGATACGCAGTATTTT. As protein: CASSVGTHSTSDTQYF.